A selection of T cell receptor beta chains follows, all from one sample in a study of T-cell memory formation after mild COVID-19. TCRdb recomputed calls from the 5' RACE reads with MiXCR, one row per CDR3 protein. The sample records approximately 30,000 distinct CDR3 sequences, 7.7% being singletons. Sequencing was carried out using PBMCs or a T cell subset sorted from them (not recorded which). These receptors were collected from a man aged 18 to 29 who had mild COVID-19 (a few samples of this study predate the infection). Cell type and time point are not known. Each CDR3 is given with its conserved first and last residue. The D gene is left open where the match is weak. Clone size, where shown, is once, few, many, or a class for clones that have expanded.

j_call d_call v_call clone_size cdr3_aa cdr3_nt
TRBJ2-6 NA TRBV6-4 many CASSDVGGSGANVLTF TGTGCCAGCAGTGACGTGGGGGGATCTGGGGCCAACGTCCTGACTTTC
TRBJ2-3 TRBD2 TRBV12-3/TRBV12-4 many CASSLDSSGATDTQYF TGTGCCAGCAGTTTAGATTCTAGCGGGGCAACGGATACGCAGTATTTT
TRBJ2-3 NA TRBV6-6 many CASSYRRTTSTDTQYF TGTGCCAGCAGTTATCGGCGGACTACCAGCACAGATACGCAGTATTTT
TRBJ2-2 TRBD2 TRBV7-3 many CASSPLPPSGGRGGTAGELFF TGTGCCAGCAGCCCCCTACCCCCTAGCGGGGGCCGAGGAGGGACCGCCGGGGAGCTGTTTTTT
TRBJ1-1 TRBD1 TRBV7-3 many CASRERGQLNTEAFF TGTGCCAGCAGAGAACGGGGACAGCTGAACACTGAAGCTTTCTTT
TRBJ2-2 NA TRBV6-5 many CASSYFGLLRGTGELFF TGTGCCAGCAGTTATTTTGGGCTCCTAAGAGGCACCGGGGAGCTGTTTTTT
TRBJ2-5 NA TRBV7-2 NA CASSLWRAVETQYF TGTGCCAGCAGCTTATGGAGGGCTGTGGAGACCCAGTACTTC
TRBJ2-7 TRBD1 TRBV7-9 many CASSSGQGVNYEQYF TGTGCCAGCAGCTCGGGACAGGGGGTAAACTACGAGCAGTACTTC
TRBJ1-3 NA TRBV5-1 NA CASSPTDPPGNTIYF TGCGCCAGCAGCCCGACGGACCCGCCTGGAAACACCATATATTTT
TRBJ1-2 TRBD1 TRBV5-1 many CASSLGWTGVNYGYTF TGCGCCAGCAGCTTGGGCTGGACAGGGGTTAACTATGGCTACACCTTC
TRBJ1-1 NA TRBV6-5 many CASSWTVLMNTEAFF TGTGCCAGCAGTTGGACAGTGCTCATGAACACTGAAGCTTTCTTT
TRBJ2-5 NA TRBV10-3 NA CAISARVEETQYF TGTGCCATCAGTGCCAGGGTGGAAGAGACCCAGTACTTC
TRBJ1-3 TRBD1 TRBV20-1 few CSSDRGLGNTIYF TGCAGTTCGGACAGGGGGCTTGGAAACACCATATATTTT